This T cell receptor beta chain stems from a study of T-cell memory formation after mild COVID-19. Study outcomes and limitations: Detection of some responders pre-infection suggested pre-existing cross-reactive memory T cells participated.

MiXCR was run by TCRdb on the 5' RACE reads, yielding one entry per CDR3 protein. The sample consists of a few hundred thousand distinct CDR3 sequences, 16% of them appearing once. The CDR3 consists of 15 residues. Germline V gene lookup returns CDR1 SGHTA and CDR2 FQGNSA. J was trimmed by 2 bases and V by 2 bases; bases with no gene match: 4. The table lists this clonotype with a few counts. What it recognizes is unknown. The TCR originated in a man aged 18 to 30 who had mild COVID-19 (a few samples of this study predate the infection). Cell type and time point are not known. J is TRBJ2-5 and V is TRBV7-2; 8 bases fit TRBD2. The source material was PBMCs or a T cell subset sorted from them (not recorded which). The CDR3 loop is CASSLRSGGQETQYF. CDR3 sequence (DNA): TGTGCCAGCAGCTTACGGAGCGGGGGTCAAGAGACCCAGTACTTC.